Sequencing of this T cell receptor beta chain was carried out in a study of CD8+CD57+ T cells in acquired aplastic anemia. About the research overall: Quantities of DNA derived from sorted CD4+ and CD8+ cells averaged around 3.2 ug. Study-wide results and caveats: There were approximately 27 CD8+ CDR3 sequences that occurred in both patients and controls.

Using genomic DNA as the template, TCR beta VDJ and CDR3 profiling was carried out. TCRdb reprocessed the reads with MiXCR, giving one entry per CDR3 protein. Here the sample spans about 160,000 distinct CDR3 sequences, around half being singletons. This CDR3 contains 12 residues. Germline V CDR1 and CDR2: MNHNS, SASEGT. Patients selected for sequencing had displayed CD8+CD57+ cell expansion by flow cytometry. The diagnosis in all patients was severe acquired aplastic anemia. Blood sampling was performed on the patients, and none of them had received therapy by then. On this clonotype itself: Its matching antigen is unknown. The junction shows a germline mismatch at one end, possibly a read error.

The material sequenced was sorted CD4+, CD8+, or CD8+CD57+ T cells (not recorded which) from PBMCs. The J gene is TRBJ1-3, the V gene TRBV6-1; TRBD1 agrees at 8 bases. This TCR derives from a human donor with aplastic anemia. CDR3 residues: CASRGPGDTIYF. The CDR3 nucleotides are TGTGCGAGCAGGGGGCCCGGTGACACCATATATTTT.